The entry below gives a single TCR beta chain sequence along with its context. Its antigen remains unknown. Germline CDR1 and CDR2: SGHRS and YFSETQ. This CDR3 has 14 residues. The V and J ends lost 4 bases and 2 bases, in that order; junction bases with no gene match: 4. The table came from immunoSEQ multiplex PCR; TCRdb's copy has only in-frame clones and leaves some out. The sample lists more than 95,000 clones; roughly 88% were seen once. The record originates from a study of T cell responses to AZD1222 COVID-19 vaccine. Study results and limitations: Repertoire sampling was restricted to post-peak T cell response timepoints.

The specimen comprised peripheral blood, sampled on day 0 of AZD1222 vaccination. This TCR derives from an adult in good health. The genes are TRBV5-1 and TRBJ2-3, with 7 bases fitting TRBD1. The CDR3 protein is CASSRDSPTDTQYF. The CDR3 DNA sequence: TGCGCCAGCAGCCGGGACAGCCCCACAGATACGCAGTATTTT.